The 26 T cell receptor beta chains in this list originate from one sample, sequenced in a study of graft-versus-host responses after intestinal transplantation. Their antigen targets remain unknown. The assay was immunoSEQ multiplex PCR, and TCRdb's table has in-frame clones only and misses some. The repertoire has tens of thousands of clones, roughly 92% of them found once; the top ten carry about 0.3%. Sample: unstimulated CD4+ T cells sorted from spleen or lymph node cells, taken before intestinal transplant. Every receptor here comes from a human donor who received an intestinal transplant.

The chain joins TRBV4-1 to TRBJ2-4, with TRBD1 matching 11 bases. Germline values: CDR1 MGHRA, CDR2 YSYEKL. Trimming removed 4 bases from V and 0 bases from J; junction bases left unmatched: 5. This CDR3 has 17 residues. CDR3 amino acids: CASSPGTGGLAKNIQYF. The DNA of the CDR3 is TGCGCCAGCAGCCCCGGGACAGGGGGACTAGCCAAAAACATTCAGTACTTC.

This clone has a handful of counts. The J gene is TRBJ1-1, the V gene TRBV30; 7 bases match TRBD1. With V trimmed by 3 bases and J by 6 bases, 19 bases remained unmatched. CDR1 and CDR2 (germline): GTSNPN, SVGIG (reference sequence). This CDR3 is 17 amino acids long. CDR3 protein: CAWRGSRTGQRVPEAFF. The CDR3 DNA reads TGTGCCTGGAGGGGGTCTCGGACAGGCCAAAGGGTCCCTGAAGCTTTCTTT.

The chain links TRBV21-1 to TRBJ2-7; the table's TRBD2 call for D was not verified on the DNA. TRBV21-1 is deemed a pseudogene. This CDR3 spans 13 amino acids. CDR3 residues: CASRRGGNHEQYF. The CDR3 nucleotides are TGTGCCAGCAGACGAGGAGGAAACCACGAGCAGTACTTC.

The rearrangement uses TRBV15 and TRBJ2-3; perhaps TRBD2 as D (5 bases). The V gene lost 2 bases and the J gene lost 5 bases, with 11 bases spanning the gap. Germline V lookup: CDR1 LNHNV, CDR2 YYDKDF (reference sequence). The CDR3 contains 14 residues. The CDR3 loop is CATSRRLALDTQYF. The CDR3, as DNA: TGTGCCACCAGCAGAAGGCTAGCCTTAGATACGCAGTATTTT.

The rearrangement uses TRBV4-1 and TRBJ2-7; 8 bases agree with TRBD1. Trimming at V came to 2 bases and at J to 4 bases, leaving 10 bases not matched to a gene. From germline, CDR1 is MGHRA and CDR2 YSYEKL. This CDR3 spans 16 amino acids. The CDR3 loop is CASSQSRDRIGYEQYF. In DNA, the CDR3 is TGCGCCAGCAGCCAATCCAGGGACAGGATAGGGTACGAGCAGTACTTC.

The J gene is TRBJ1-6, the V gene TRBV14; TRBD1 is a possible D gene (5 bases). This CDR3 is built from 15 residues. The ends were cut back, 0 bases at V and 10 bases at J, with 13 bases in the middle. The V gene's germline CDR1 is SGHDN and CDR2 FVKESK. Here the CDR3 reads CASSQEGGTFSPLHF. The CDR3 bases are TGTGCCAGCAGCCAAGAGGGGGGGACGTTCTCACCCCTCCACTTT.

The chain uses TRBV9 and TRBJ2-7; D may match TRBD1 or TRBD2 (5 bases each). Germline CDR1 SGDLS, CDR2 YYNGEE. This CDR3 has 11 residues. V was cut by 2 bases and J by 8 bases, with 8 bases left in between. The CDR3 sequence: CASSVGTKQYF. In nucleotides, the CDR3 is TGTGCCAGCAGCGTGGGGACGAAGCAGTACTTC.

The V call is TRBV5-8, the J call TRBJ2-2; a possible D gene is TRBD2 (7 bases). V lost 0 bases and J lost 6, with 12 bases in between. Per the germline V gene, CDR1 is SGHTS and CDR2 is YDEGEE. This CDR3 has 15 residues. The CDR3 reads CASSLVRGAAGELFF. CDR3 in DNA: TGTGCCAGCAGCTTGGTCCGGGGGGCAGCCGGGGAGCTGTTTTTT.

In the case of this clone: This specimen includes other DNA sequences encoding the same CDR3. The chain uses TRBV6-5 and TRBJ2-1, with TRBD2 matching over 10 bases. The J segment lost 2 bases and the V segment lost 6 bases, leaving 4 bases of the junction unmatched. Germline V gene data show CDR1 as MNHEY and CDR2 as SVGAGI. The CDR3 is made up of 15 amino acids. The CDR3 region has the DNA TGTGCCAGCAGAATAGCGGGAGGCCCCTACAATGAGCAGTTCTTC. Translating it yields CASRIAGGPYNEQFF.

J is TRBJ2-7 and V is TRBV2, with 8 bases lining up with TRBD2. Germline V gives CDR1 SNHLY, CDR2 FYNNEI. The CDR3 contains 15 residues. After removal of 5 bases from V and 2 bases from J, the junction contained 8 bases not matched to a gene. The CDR3 region has the DNA TGTGCCAGCAGTTTTACTAGCGGAGTTACCTACGAGCAGTACTTC. Translated, it gives CASSFTSGVTYEQYF.

The chain carries TRBV4-2 and TRBJ2-1; 8 nucleotides agree with TRBD2. This CDR3 contains 16 residues. Germline loops: CDR1 LGHNA, CDR2 YNFKEQ. Unmatched junction bases numbered 2, after V lost 1 base and J lost 0 bases. The CDR3 DNA is TGTGCCAGCAGCCAAGTAGGACTAGCCTCCTACAATGAGCAGTTCTTC. Translating gives CASSQVGLASYNEQFF.

The chain is built from TRBV14 and TRBJ1-5; D perhaps matches TRBD1 (5 bases). V lost 1 base, J lost 5 bases, and 6 bases lay in between. The CDR3 consists of 13 residues. Germline V gene lookup returns CDR1 SGHDN and CDR2 FVKESK. This CDR3 is CASSQGRDQPQHF. The CDR3, as DNA: TGTGCCAGCAGCCAAGGCAGGGATCAGCCCCAGCATTTT.

V gene TRBV20-1 combines with J gene TRBJ2-5; D gene ambiguous. The CDR3 has 11 amino acids. Trimming removed 0 bases from V and 10 bases from J, with 9 bases in between. Per the germline V gene, CDR1 is DFQATT and CDR2 is SNEGSKA (reference sequence). The CDR3 DNA reads as TGCAGTGCTAGAGATAAAAACAGCCAGTACTTC. This encodes CSARDKNSQYF.

The chain couples TRBV7-3 to TRBJ1-1; D ambiguous. Germline-derived CDR1 and CDR2 are SGHTA and FQGTGA. CDR3 length: 13 amino acids. With 4 bases removed from V and 1 base from J, the gap between germline ends came to 7 bases. This chain's CDR3 is CASSYRQNTEAFF. The DNA of the CDR3 is TGTGCCAGCAGCTATAGACAGAACACTGAAGCTTTCTTT. Supplemented by reference TRBV7-3 and TRBJ1-1, the full variable domain reads GAGVSQTPSNKVTEKGKYVELRCDPISGHTALYWYRQSLGQGPEFLIYFQGTGAADDSGLPNDRFFAVRPEGSVSTLKIQRTERGDSAVYLCASSYRQNTEAFFGQGTRLTVV.

The chain joins TRBV18 to TRBJ2-1; D is possibly TRBD1 (6 bases). V was cut by 8 bases and J by 5 bases, with 13 bases left in between. The germline gives CDR1 KGHSH, CDR2 LQKENI. This CDR3 has 13 amino acids. The CDR3 region is CASATGIDNEQFF. CDR3 DNA: TGTGCCAGCGCTACAGGGATCGACAATGAGCAGTTCTTC.

The J gene is TRBJ1-4, the V gene TRBV5-4; 8 nucleotides match TRBD1. Germline V gene lookup returns CDR1 SGHNT and CDR2 YYREEE (reference sequence). Germline trimming cut 1 base from V and 8 bases from J; bases unmatched to any gene: 10. The CDR3 spans 16 residues. The CDR3 is CASSLFHWGQEEKLFF. Here the CDR3 DNA reads TGTGCCAGCAGCTTGTTTCATTGGGGACAGGAAGAAAAACTGTTTTTT. The full variable domain, completed using reference TRBV5-4 and TRBJ1-4, is ETGVTQSPTHLIKTRGQQVTLRCSSQSGHNTVSWYQQALGQGPQFIFQYYREEENGRGNFPPRFSGLQFPNYSSELNVNALELDDSALYLCASSLFHWGQEEKLFFGSGTQLSVL.

This clone was seen just once. The chain links TRBV4-1 to TRBJ2-3; 13 bases align to TRBD2. The CDR3 runs to 20 residues. The J segment lost 3 bases and the V segment lost 0 bases, leaving 12 bases of the junction unmatched. From germline, CDR1 is MGHRA and CDR2 YSYEKL. DNA for the CDR3: TGCGCCAGCAGCCAAGATCGTCCCACTAGCGGGAGGGCCGTAACAGATACGCAGTATTTT. This encodes CASSQDRPTSGRAVTDTQYF.

This rearrangement joins TRBV7-6 to TRBJ1-1; no reliable D call. The CDR3 spans 13 residues. V lost 1 base and J 1 base, leaving 4 bases between the germline ends. Germline CDR1 and CDR2: SGHVS and FNYEAQ. The CDR3 is CASSLEQNTEAFF. CDR3 sequence (DNA): TGTGCCAGCAGCTTAGAGCAGAACACTGAAGCTTTCTTT.

The chain recombines TRBV28 with TRBJ1-1; 8 positions match TRBD1. Germline-derived CDR1 and CDR2 are MDHEN and SYDVKM. Unmatched junction bases numbered 11, after V lost 5 bases and J lost 6 bases. The CDR3 is 15 amino acids. In DNA, the CDR3 is TGTGCCAGCAGTCCCCACGCAGGGGGCATCCCTGAAGCTTTCTTT. This translates into CASSPHAGGIPEAFF.

The chain employs TRBV28 and TRBJ2-1, with 15 bases that match TRBD2. CDR1 MDHEN and CDR2 SYDVKM come from the germline V gene. J was trimmed by 4 bases and V by 3 bases; bases with no gene match: 22. This CDR3 has 23 residues. In nucleotides, the CDR3 is TGTGCCAGCAGTTTCATGGCTCAGGGAGGACTAGCGGGAGGGCCTATCTATTACAATGAGCAGTTCTTC. Amino acid sequence: CASSFMAQGGLAGGPIYYNEQFF.

The rearrangement uses TRBV18 and TRBJ2-7; no clear D. CDR1 and CDR2 from the germline V gene are KGHSH and LQKENI. Trimming shortened V by 4 bases and J by 0 bases, and 13 bases separated the two germline ends. The CDR3 extends over 15 amino acids. Here the CDR3 DNA reads TGTGCCAGCTCACGCCTCAGAACTTCCTCCTACGAGCAGTACTTC. Its translation is CASSRLRTSSYEQYF. Complete variable domain (other parts from reference TRBV18 and TRBJ2-7): NAGVMQNPRHLVRRRGQEARLRCSPMKGHSHVYWYRQLPEEGLKFMVYLQKENIIDESGMPKERFSAEFPKEGPSILRIQQVVRGDSAAYFCASSRLRTSSYEQYFGPGTRLTVT.

The chain uses TRBV7-9 and TRBJ2-3; a weak D match, TRBD2 (6 bases). V was shortened by 0 bases and J by 0 bases, with 10 bases between the two germline ends. This CDR3 spans 16 amino acids. Per germline, CDR1 SEHNR and CDR2 FQNEAQ (reference sequence). The CDR3, as DNA: TGTGCCAGCAGCTTAGCCGCGGGGTTTAGCACAGATACGCAGTATTTT. Protein product: CASSLAAGFSTDTQYF.

The V gene is TRBV5-1, the J gene TRBJ2-1; no firm D call. From germline, CDR1 is SGHRS and CDR2 YFSETQ. This CDR3 is 13 amino acids long. The V gene lost 2 bases and the J gene lost 8 bases, with 11 bases spanning the gap. CDR3 in amino acids: CASSLLSRDEQFF. CDR3 sequence (DNA): TGCGCCAGCAGCTTATTAAGTAGGGATGAGCAGTTCTTC.

The chain is built from TRBV5-6 and TRBJ1-3; possible D gene TRBD1, 5 bases. The CDR3 contains 15 residues. Trimming removed 5 bases from V and 2 bases from J, with 14 bases in between. The germline V gene has CDR1 SGHDT and CDR2 YYEEEE. The CDR3 sequence is CASRLRQGPGNTIYF. The CDR3, as DNA: TGTGCCAGCAGGCTCAGGCAGGGACCTGGAAACACCATATATTTT. Full variable domain (rest looked up from reference TRBV5-6 and TRBJ1-3): DAGVTQSPTHLIKTRGQQVTLRCSPKSGHDTVSWYQQALGQGPQFIFQYYEEEERQRGNFPDRFSGHQFPNYSSELNVNALLLGDSALYLCASRLRQGPGNTIYFGEGSWLTVV.

This rearrangement joins TRBV23-1 to TRBJ2-7; no definite D call. TRBV23-1 is filed as an ORF, its function uncertain. The length of the CDR3 is 12 residues. Trimming removed 4 bases at V and 9 bases at J, with 13 bases between. CDR3 nucleotides: TGCGCCAGCAGTCGCCGCAGAGTAGGGCAGTACTTC. Encoded protein: CASSRRRVGQYF.

The chain couples TRBV6-5 to TRBJ1-1; D gene unclear. Germline V gives CDR1 MNHEY, CDR2 SVGAGI. V was pared by 0 bases and J by 7 bases, with 12 bases between. This CDR3 is built from 14 residues. In DNA form, the CDR3 reads TGTGCCAGCAGTTACTCCCGGGGTAAGCGTGAAGCTTTCTTT. This gives the protein CASSYSRGKREAFF.